The clone carrying this T cell receptor beta chain has just one count. Its cognate antigen is unknown. The germline gene is not matched at one end of the junction; a read error may be the cause. This sample is part of a study of cytomegalovirus exposure and HLA in healthy donors. Findings and limits, study-wide: A missense variant in DCLRE1C was later tied to TCR beta V- and J-gene trimming.

This CDR3 region has 15 residues. The germline gives CDR1 MNHNS, CDR2 SASEGT. 13 Jbeta primers and 60 Vbeta primers were used for the PCR. Data came from immunoSEQ multiplex PCR; TCRdb stores just in-frame clones and leaves some out. The table lists 130,000 or so clones, roughly 74% of them singletons, with 2.5% to 4% in the top ten. This TCR was sampled from a man aged 40-55 years in good health and CMV-seronegative. The sequenced sample was PBMCs. The chain couples TRBV6-1 to TRBJ2-5, with TRBD2 matching over 8 bases. Near its end, the DNA agrees better with TRBJ2-7, so the J call may be wrong. The CDR3 here is CASRVAGRPSNEQYF. The DNA of the CDR3 is TGTGCCAGCAGGGTAGCGGGGCGCCCCTCCAACGAGCAGTACTTC.